The 25 T cell receptor beta chains reported below all come from one sample, sequenced in a study of T-cell reconstitution after alpha-beta-depleted transplantation in children. As it was prepared, the TCRbeta library received unique molecular identifiers. TCRdb reanalysed the PCR reads using MiXCR and keeps one entry per CDR3 protein. The table shows 500,000 to 750,000 distinct CDR3 sequences, with 25% to 30% occurring only once. This specimen was PBMCs, taken before TCRalphabeta/CD19-depleted stem cell transplant. Receptors were obtained from a boy in the first two years of life with Wiskott-Aldrich syndrome, due to receive a stem cell transplant.

The chain is built from TRBV20-1 and TRBJ2-7; 14 bases agree with TRBD2. V shed 6 bases and J 4 bases; nucleotides not matched to a gene: 5. The CDR3 consists of 14 residues. Germline CDR1 reads DFQATT; CDR2 reads SNEGSKA (reference sequence). In DNA, the CDR3 is TGCAGTGCCGGACTAGCGGGGGGAACGTACGAGCAGTACTTC. Translated: CSAGLAGGTYEQYF.

The V call is TRBV5-1, the J call TRBJ2-1; D gene ambiguous. Germline CDR1 reads SGHRS; CDR2 reads YFSETQ. There are 17 residues in the CDR3. V was trimmed by 0 bases and J by 8 bases, leaving 21 bases between them. CDR3 in amino acids: CASSLALLAPLGDEQFF. The CDR3 coding sequence is TGCGCCAGCAGCTTGGCCTTGTTAGCCCCCTTGGGCGATGAGCAGTTCTTC.

V is TRBV18 and J is TRBJ2-7; 7 bases agree with TRBD1. The CDR3 totals 14 residues. V lost 6 bases and J lost 0; bases outside the gene matches: 5. Germline lookup yields CDR1 KGHSH and CDR2 LQKENI. The CDR3 spells CASSLDRNSYEQYF. CDR3 DNA: TGTGCCAGCTCCTTGGACAGGAACTCCTACGAGCAGTACTTC. The full variable domain, its missing parts supplied by reference TRBV18 and TRBJ2-7, is NAGVMQNPRHLVRRRGQEARLRCSPMKGHSHVYWYRQLPEEGLKFMVYLQKENIIDESGMPKERFSAEFPKEGPSILRIQQVVRGDSAAYFCASSLDRNSYEQYFGPGTRLTVT.

This chain uses TRBV12-3 or TRBV12-4 with TRBJ2-1; a weak D match, TRBD1 (6 bases). Trimming left V 4 bases short and J 7 bases short, with 20 bases between. The CDR3 has 16 amino acids. In DNA, the CDR3 is TGTGCCAGCAGTTACCCCTTAGCCACAGGGAAGAATGAGCAGTTCTTC. Translation gives CASSYPLATGKNEQFF.

This clonotype was seen only a few times. The chain carries TRBV24-1 and TRBJ1-2; perhaps TRBD1 as D (6 bases). This CDR3 contains 13 residues. V was trimmed by 1 base and J by 4 bases, leaving 6 bases between them. Germline CDR1 is KGHDR and CDR2 is SFDVKD. The CDR3 sequence is CATSDLQGYGYTF. The CDR3 DNA is TGTGCCACCAGTGATTTACAGGGCTATGGCTACACCTTC.

A few counts support this clonotype. The chain has TRBV28 and TRBJ2-1, with TRBD2 identical over 10 bases. V shed 8 bases and J 6 bases; nucleotides not matched to a gene: 10. CDR1 is MDHEN and CDR2 is SYDVKM in the germline V gene. The CDR3 contains 15 residues. In DNA, the CDR3 is TGTGCCAGCCGCTTTAGCGGGAGGATGGGCAATGAGCAGTTCTTC. Amino acids: CASRFSGRMGNEQFF.

This clonotype was recorded at least ten times. V gene TRBV5-1 combines with J gene TRBJ2-3; D not resolved. The CDR3 extends over 15 amino acids. The germline CDR1 and CDR2 sequences are SGHRS and YFSETQ. V was clipped by 0 bases and J by 4 bases, with 12 bases between them. CDR3 region: CASSLGLPGADTQYF. CDR3 coding DNA: TGCGCCAGCAGCTTGGGGCTACCTGGGGCAGATACGCAGTATTTT.

V gene TRBV20-1 combines with J gene TRBJ1-1, with D perhaps matching TRBD1 (5 bases). V was pared by 7 bases and J by 7 bases, with 13 bases between. This CDR3 has 11 amino acids. The V gene's germline CDR1 is DFQATT and CDR2 SNEGSKA (reference sequence). The CDR3 region is CSESKGREAFF. DNA of the CDR3: TGCAGTGAGTCAAAGGGGCGTGAAGCTTTCTTT.

V usage is TRBV27 and J usage is TRBJ2-7, with 9 bases aligning to TRBD1. The CDR3 spans 16 residues. CDR1 and CDR2 (germline): MNHEY, SMNVEV (reference sequence). Trimming at V came to 5 bases and at J to 6 bases, leaving 14 bases not matched to a gene. CDR3 amino acids: CASSGGPGQGFREQYF. CDR3 nucleotides: TGTGCCAGCAGTGGGGGCCCGGGACAGGGTTTTCGCGAGCAGTACTTC.

The chain combines TRBV28 with TRBJ1-5; a possible D gene is TRBD1 (5 bases). The CDR3 is 15 amino acids. CDR1 is MDHEN and CDR2 is SYDVKM in the germline V gene. Trimming removed 7 bases from V and 0 bases from J, with 13 bases in between. CDR3 amino acids: CASMRQFYSNQPQHF. DNA of the CDR3: TGTGCCAGCATGCGACAGTTTTATAGCAATCAGCCCCAGCATTTT.

The chain recombines TRBV4-2 with TRBJ2-5; D gene ambiguous. The CDR3 contains 20 residues. Germline V gene data show CDR1 as LGHNA and CDR2 as YNFKEQ. With 0 bases removed from V and 5 bases from J, the gap between germline ends came to 28 bases. The DNA of the CDR3 is TGTGCCAGCAGCCAAGATGCGGTGGTTGGGGTTTTTCCCACGCCGGAGACCCAGTACTTC. It yields the protein CASSQDAVVGVFPTPETQYF.

CDR3 sequence: CSARAAANQPQHF. Written as DNA, the CDR3 is TGCAGTGCTAGAGCCGCGGCAAATCAGCCCCAGCATTTT. The rearrangement joins TRBV20-1 to TRBJ1-5; the D is unclear. The CDR3 totals 13 residues. Germline V lookup: CDR1 DFQATT, CDR2 SNEGSKA (reference sequence). The V gene lost 1 base and the J gene lost 4 bases, with 8 bases spanning the gap.

This chain connects TRBV9 to TRBJ2-3; TRBD2 matches at 12 bases. The CDR3 runs 16 residues. CDR1 and CDR2 (germline): SGDLS, YYNGEE. Trimming removed 3 bases from V and 0 bases from J; junction bases left unmatched: 2. For the CDR3, the DNA is TGTGCCAGCAGCGGACTAGCGGGAGATAGCACAGATACGCAGTATTTT. Translating gives CASSGLAGDSTDTQYF.

The chain has TRBV28 and TRBJ2-1, with 10 bases aligning to TRBD2. The V gene's germline CDR1 is MDHEN and CDR2 SYDVKM. V lost 1 base, J lost 2 bases, and 5 bases stayed unmatched. CDR3 size: 17 residues. The CDR3 loop is CASSLSPLAGPYNEQFF. The DNA for the CDR3 is TGTGCCAGCAGTTTATCCCCACTAGCGGGACCCTACAATGAGCAGTTCTTC.

The V and J genes are TRBV20-1 and TRBJ2-3; D is perhaps TRBD2 (5 bases). Germline V gene lookup returns CDR1 DFQATT and CDR2 SNEGSKA (reference sequence). With 7 bases removed from V and 3 bases from J, the gap between germline ends came to 14 bases. The CDR3 is made up of 13 amino acids. Here the CDR3 reads CSEKRGRTDTQYF. As DNA, the CDR3 is TGCAGTGAAAAAAGAGGGCGGACAGATACGCAGTATTTT.

The chain is built from TRBV6-1 and TRBJ1-5, with unresolved D. The CDR3 is 13 amino acids. The V gene's germline CDR1 is MNHNS and CDR2 SASEGT. V was shortened by 6 bases and J by 8 bases, with 14 bases between the two germline ends. The CDR3 spells CASRPTGGKPQHF. CDR3 coding DNA: TGTGCCAGCAGACCCACGGGCGGGAAGCCCCAGCATTTT.

This clonotype was found a few times. The CDR3 region has the DNA TGTGCCACCAGCTCATGGGTCGGAGGCACAGATACGCAGTATTTT. Its protein product is CATSSWVGGTDTQYF. The rearrangement joins TRBV15 to TRBJ2-3; D is ambiguous. This CDR3 is built from 15 residues. V lost 5 bases and J 1 base, leaving 13 bases between the germline ends. Germline-derived CDR1 and CDR2 are LNHNV and YYDKDF (reference sequence).

A few counts support this clonotype. The V gene is TRBV10-2, the J gene TRBJ2-4; 7 nucleotides line up with TRBD2. Germline V gene sequence: CDR1 WSHSY, CDR2 SAAADI. This CDR3 is 15 amino acids long. With V trimmed by 1 base and J by 7 bases, 7 bases remained unmatched. The CDR3 spells CASSEWGGSGNIQYF. The CDR3 DNA follows: TGCGCCAGCAGTGAGTGGGGAGGGTCGGGGAACATTCAGTACTTC.

CDR3 protein: CASSRVDRGYEQYF. The CDR3 DNA follows: TGCGCCAGCAGCCGAGTGGACAGGGGTTACGAGCAGTACTTC. The rearrangement uses TRBV5-1 and TRBJ2-7, with 9 positions matching TRBD1. J lost 4 bases, V lost 4 bases, and 6 bases had no gene match. From germline, CDR1 is SGHRS and CDR2 YFSETQ. The CDR3 covers 14 residues.

The chain recombines TRBV11-1 with TRBJ1-1; D gene unclear. The germline V and J ends were trimmed by 2 bases and 3 bases, with 16 bases remaining between them. This CDR3 is 16 amino acids long. CDR1 and CDR2 from the germline V gene are SGHAT and FQDESV (reference sequence). CDR3 nucleotide sequence: TGTGCCAGCAGCTTAAGAGGACGCCGGTCGGACACTGAAGCTTTCTTT. This codes for CASSLRGRRSDTEAFF.

The chain employs TRBV27 and TRBJ2-3, with 8 positions matching TRBD2. Germline-derived CDR1 and CDR2 are MNHEY and SMNVEV (reference sequence). The trim removed 5 bases at V and 5 bases at J, leaving 9 bases unmatched. This CDR3 spans 15 amino acids. The CDR3 bases are TGTGCCAGCAGTAAGCCGGGACTAGGAATAGATACGCAGTATTTT. Translated: CASSKPGLGIDTQYF.

The chain links TRBV5-1 to TRBJ2-5, with 9 positions matching TRBD2. The CDR3 length is 15 residues. Germline CDR1 SGHRS, CDR2 YFSETQ. Trimming removed 3 bases from V and 5 bases from J; junction bases left unmatched: 8. The CDR3 region is CASSSLGTSSETQYF. DNA of the CDR3: TGCGCCAGCAGCTCGTTAGGGACTAGCTCGGAGACCCAGTACTTC.

This clonotype was counted between two and nine times. The CDR3 DNA follows: TGTGCCACCAGTGATTTGTTCTCGAGCGAGGTCGGGGAGCTGTTTTTT. The encoded protein is CATSDLFSSEVGELFF. The chain carries TRBV24-1 and TRBJ2-2; D unresolved. V was clipped by 0 bases and J by 7 bases, with 14 bases between them. The CDR3 is made up of 16 amino acids. Germline CDR1 and CDR2: KGHDR and SFDVKD.

The chain couples TRBV11-2 to TRBJ2-7, with 9 bases fitting TRBD2. Germline loops: CDR1 SGHAT, CDR2 FQNNGV. The CDR3 is made up of 18 amino acids. The V segment lost 1 base and the J segment 1 base; nucleotides outside the gene matches: 11. This CDR3 is CASSLVPTSGQVSYEQYF. DNA of the CDR3: TGTGCCAGCAGCTTAGTTCCTACTAGCGGGCAGGTTTCCTACGAGCAGTACTTC.

CDR3: CSVPGHGAIVYTF. In nucleotides, the CDR3 is TGCAGCGTTCCGGGACACGGGGCGATTGTCTACACCTTC. The rearrangement uses TRBV29-1 and TRBJ1-2; possibly TRBD1 for D (6 bases). V lost 5 bases and J 10 bases, leaving 20 bases between the germline ends. The CDR3 extends over 13 amino acids. The germline V gene has CDR1 SQVTM and CDR2 ANQGSEA.